This T cell receptor beta chain was captured by sequencing in a study of blood T cell repertoires in COVID-19. After removal of 3 bases from V and 3 bases from J, the junction contained 6 bases not matched to a gene. The germline V gene encodes CDR1 KGHSH and CDR2 LQKENI. This CDR3 is built from 15 residues. Authors' analysis steps: By means of reference gene primer amplification, nucleated cell counts were estimated. Measured with immunoSEQ multiplex PCR; TCRdb has only the in-frame clones, and not every one. V and J calls and clone size are those listed in that table; D and trimming were worked out from the DNA. Among tens of thousands of clones, roughly 90% were seen once, and the ten largest hold approximately 3%.

J is TRBJ2-3 and V is TRBV18, with 7 bases lining up with TRBD1. Sequences were obtained from peripheral blood. This TCR was recovered from a man over 45 with active COVID-19. Here the CDR3 reads CASSPGTVSTDTQYF. The CDR3 region has the DNA TGTGCCAGCTCACCGGGGACAGTTTCGACAGATACGCAGTATTTT. The full variable domain, rest sourced from reference TRBV18 and TRBJ2-3, is NAGVMQNPRHLVRRRGQEARLRCSPMKGHSHVYWYRQLPEEGLKFMVYLQKENIIDESGMPKERFSAEFPKEGPSILRIQQVVRGDSAAYFCASSPGTVSTDTQYFGPGTRLTVL.